Below are 16 T cell receptor beta chains sequenced from a single sample in a study of T-cell memory formation after mild COVID-19. TCRdb used MiXCR to reprocess the 5' RACE reads, holding one entry per CDR3 protein. In the table there are about 240,000 distinct CDR3 sequences, roughly 10% of which are singletons. Sequenced material: PBMCs or a T cell subset sorted from them (not recorded which). These receptors were collected from a man between 18 and 29 years old who had mild COVID-19 (a few samples of this study predate the infection). Cell type and time point are not known.

This clonotype was found many times. The chain combines TRBV11-2 with TRBJ1-1; D is perhaps TRBD1 (5 bases). V shed 5 bases and J shed 2 bases, with 18 bases lying between them. Germline CDR1 and CDR2: SGHAT and FQNNGV. The CDR3 is 16 amino acids. CDR3 nucleotide sequence: TGTGCCAGCAGCCCTTTCCCAATGGGACTTAACACTGAAGCTTTCTTT. Its protein is CASSPFPMGLNTEAFF.

V usage is TRBV10-3 and J usage is TRBJ2-7, with D possibly called TRBD1 or TRBD2 (6 bases each). V was pared by 3 bases and J by 2 bases, with 17 bases between. Germline V gene data show CDR1 as ENHRY and CDR2 as SYGVKD. This CDR3 region has 16 residues. CDR3 sequence: CAISEPGGGEAYEQYF. DNA of the CDR3: TGTGCCATCAGTGAACCCGGGGGCGGGGAAGCCTACGAGCAGTACTTC.

V is TRBV9 and J is TRBJ2-5; the match to TRBD2 covers 11 bases. Germline CDR1 is SGDLS and CDR2 is YYNGEE. CDR3 length equals 17 residues. The ends lost 3 bases at V and 5 bases at J; junction bases unmatched: 12. The CDR3 DNA follows: TGTGCCAGCAGCGACGGGACTAGCGGCACGGGCAGGGAGACCCAGTACTTC. It translates to CASSDGTSGTGRETQYF.

This CDR3 is CASTDPGLAGRNEQFF. Written as DNA, the CDR3 is TGTGCCAGCACCGACCCGGGACTAGCGGGGAGGAATGAGCAGTTCTTC. V gene TRBV2 combines with J gene TRBJ2-1; TRBD2 aligns across 13 bases. CDR3 length: 16 amino acids. The V gene's germline CDR1 is SNHLY and CDR2 FYNNEI. J gave up 7 bases and V 7 bases, and 10 bases lay outside the gene matches.

This clonotype appeared a few times. The chain has TRBV6-5 and TRBJ2-7; TRBD1 might be the D (6 bases). Germline V gene data show CDR1 as MNHEY and CDR2 as SVGAGI. This CDR3 region has 12 residues. The germline V and J ends were trimmed by 10 bases and 6 bases, with 16 bases remaining between them. CDR3 in DNA: TGTGCCATCCGAGGGTCCAGGGGCGAGCAGTACGTC. It encodes CAIRGSRGEQYV.

The chain is built from TRBV27 and TRBJ2-7; D gene ambiguous. Trimming removed 4 bases from V and 0 bases from J, with 10 bases in between. The CDR3 has 14 amino acids. Germline V gene lookup returns CDR1 MNHEY and CDR2 SMNVEV (reference sequence). For the CDR3, the DNA is TGTGCCAGCAGTTCAACCATCACCTCCTACGAGCAGTACTTC. Translated, it gives CASSSTITSYEQYF.

This clonotype turned up a few times. The V and J genes are TRBV5-1 and TRBJ2-2; 7 bases map to TRBD2. Germline trimming cut 2 bases from V and 5 bases from J; bases unmatched to any gene: 9. Per germline, CDR1 SGHRS and CDR2 YFSETQ. The CDR3 length is 16 residues. In DNA, the CDR3 is TGCGCCAGCAGCTTTCGGGGCAGCGGGAAAACCGGGGAGCTGTTTTTT. Protein sequence: CASSFRGSGKTGELFF.

This clonotype appeared a few times. The V call is TRBV4-3, the J call TRBJ1-5; D is undetermined. Trimming removed 0 bases at V and 6 bases at J, with 6 bases between. The CDR3 totals 13 residues. The germline V gene has CDR1 LGHNA and CDR2 YSLEER. The CDR3 DNA is TGCGCCAGCAGCCAAGATGTGAGTCAGCCCCAGCATTTT. Its protein is CASSQDVSQPQHF.

This clonotype was observed a few times. The chain employs TRBV7-2 and TRBJ2-1, with 11 nucleotides matching TRBD2. Looked up from germline, CDR1 is SGHTA and CDR2 is FQGNSA. V lost 1 base to trimming and J lost 4 bases; unmatched junction nucleotides: 6. CDR3 length: 17 amino acids. The CDR3 coding sequence is TGTGCCAGCAGCTTAGTGGCGCTAGCGGGGGGTTACAATGAGCAGTTCTTC. Translation gives CASSLVALAGGYNEQFF.

This clonotype was observed a handful of times. This chain links TRBV11-2 with TRBJ2-1; TRBD1 agrees at 7 bases. V lost 3 bases, J lost 3 bases, and 11 bases stayed unmatched. Germline values: CDR1 SGHAT, CDR2 FQNNGV. The CDR3 has 17 amino acids. The CDR3 DNA sequence: TGTGCCAGCAGCTTGCCCAACCGGGACAGAAGCTACAATGAGCAGTTCTTC. This sequence encodes CASSLPNRDRSYNEQFF.

This clonotype was observed a few times. The chain combines TRBV5-5 with TRBJ2-7; D remains ambiguous. Germline V gene sequence: CDR1 SGHKS, CDR2 YYEKEE (reference sequence). Between the trimmed V and J ends, which lost 0 bases and 1 base, there was a span of 8 bases. The CDR3 loop spans 14 amino acids. The CDR3 DNA is TGTGCCAGCAGCTTGGCCGTCCAGTCCTACGAGCAGTACTTC. It specifies CASSLAVQSYEQYF.

This clonotype was seen more than once but under ten times. The genes are TRBV29-1 and TRBJ1-1; D is unresolved. V was pared by 8 bases and J by 5 bases, with 15 bases between. This CDR3 is 12 amino acids long. Germline lookup yields CDR1 SQVTM and CDR2 ANQGSEA. CDR3 in amino acids: CSFGRWGTEAFF. CDR3 in DNA: TGCAGCTTTGGTAGATGGGGTACTGAAGCTTTCTTT.

The genes are TRBV7-2 and TRBJ2-2, with D perhaps assigned TRBD1 or TRBD2 (6 bases each). The CDR3 is 15 residues long. Germline V gene lookup returns CDR1 SGHTA and CDR2 FQGNSA. Trimming took off 5 bases at V and 3 bases at J, with 13 bases between the two ends. The CDR3 sequence: CASSPWGADTGELFF. CDR3 nucleotides: TGTGCCAGCAGCCCCTGGGGGGCGGACACCGGGGAGCTGTTTTTT.

The chain couples TRBV18 to TRBJ1-3; D ambiguous. Germline V gives CDR1 KGHSH, CDR2 LQKENI. This CDR3 is 15 amino acids long. V was clipped by 3 bases and J by 3 bases, with 12 bases between them. The CDR3 DNA is TGTGCCAGCTCACCCCAGGACCCCGATGGAAACACCATATATTTT. It yields the protein CASSPQDPDGNTIYF.

This clonotype came up many times. The rearrangement links TRBV5-6 to TRBJ2-7; no firm D call. This CDR3 is built from 12 residues. Germline loops: CDR1 SGHDT, CDR2 YYEEEE. The ends were cut back, 4 bases at V and 7 bases at J, with 12 bases in the middle. This chain's CDR3 is CASSGSSGEQYV. DNA of the CDR3: TGTGCCAGCAGCGGTAGCAGTGGTGAGCAGTACGTC.

The chain recombines TRBV6-6 with TRBJ1-4; no clear D. V dropped 8 bases and J dropped 8 bases, with 12 bases sitting between them. The CDR3 sequence is 12 residues long. The germline gives CDR1 MNHNY, CDR2 SVGAGI (reference sequence). CDR3 loop: CASVVSAEKLFF. The CDR3 DNA reads as TGTGCCAGCGTCGTGTCAGCAGAAAAACTGTTTTTT.